A single sample gave rise to the 23 T cell receptor beta chains below, sequenced in a study of T cells in Graves' hyperthyroidism and ophthalmopathy. The CDR3 regions of TCR beta were amplified from RNA transcripts. The HTBI primer set was used in a first-round RT-PCR of the TCR CDR3. Each CDR3 protein gets one entry after TCRdb re-called the multiplex PCR reads with MiXCR. Among under 350,000 distinct CDR3 sequences listed, over 15% were seen once. The sequencing sample was made of blood. These receptors came from a woman in her sixties with Graves' ophthalmopathy.

This clonotype was observed at least ten times. CDR3 sequence reads: CASSPRGGSGYTF. CDR3 in DNA: TGTGCCAGCAGTCCCCGAGGGGGCAGTGGCTACACCTTC. The chain couples TRBV12-3 or TRBV12-4 to TRBJ1-2; 7 positions agree with TRBD1. J gave up 7 bases and V 5 bases, and 7 bases lay outside the gene matches. This CDR3 is built from 13 residues.

This clonotype was counted many times. The rearrangement uses TRBV7-8 and TRBJ2-3; D may be TRBD2 (6 bases). V lost 6 bases and J 3 bases, leaving 16 bases between the germline ends. Germline CDR1 is SGHVS and CDR2 is FQNEAQ. CDR3 size: 15 residues. The CDR3 sequence is CASSVWLADTDTQYF. The CDR3 DNA reads TGTGCCAGCAGTGTTTGGTTAGCGGATACAGATACGCAGTATTTT.

This clonotype has ten or more counts. The gene calls are TRBV3-1 and TRBJ2-1, with D perhaps TRBD2 (7 bases). The CDR3 sequence is 14 residues long. The germline gives CDR1 LGHDT, CDR2 YNNKEL (reference sequence). The germline V and J ends were trimmed by 5 bases and 8 bases, with 16 bases remaining between them. CDR3 coding DNA: TGTGCCAGCAGCAACGGACTAGGGGGGGATGAGCAGTTCTTC. It yields the protein CASSNGLGGDEQFF.

The rearrangement uses TRBV18 and TRBJ2-2, with D possibly matching TRBD1 (5 bases). V lost 2 bases, J lost 0 bases, and 7 bases lay in between. CDR1 KGHSH and CDR2 LQKENI come from the germline V gene. The CDR3 length is 15 residues. CDR3 residues: CASSPETANTGELFF. Here the CDR3 DNA reads TGTGCCAGCTCACCAGAGACAGCGAACACCGGGGAGCTGTTTTTT.

In this sample, this clonotype turned up many times. J is TRBJ1-1 and V is TRBV5-8; D perhaps matches TRBD1 (5 bases). The V gene's germline CDR1 is SGHTS and CDR2 YDEGEE. V shed 3 bases and J shed 3 bases, with 12 bases lying between them. The length of the CDR3 is 14 residues. The CDR3 is CASSSVREHTEAFF. In nucleotides, the CDR3 is TGTGCCAGCAGCTCTGTCAGGGAGCACACTGAAGCTTTCTTT.

For the CDR3, the DNA is TGCAGTGGTCGACAGGGCCCTAATGAAAAACTGTTTTTT. This translates into CSGRQGPNEKLFF. The chain carries TRBV20-1 and TRBJ1-4, with 7 bases aligning to TRBD1. The germline V gene encodes CDR1 DFQATT and CDR2 SNEGSKA (reference sequence). V lost 7 bases to trimming and J lost 3 bases; unmatched junction nucleotides: 5. The CDR3 is 13 residues long.

The chain couples TRBV12-3 or TRBV12-4 to TRBJ1-1, with TRBD1 identical over 7 bases. The CDR3 is made up of 16 amino acids. With 6 bases clipped from V and 0 bases from J, the junction kept 10 bases outside the gene matches. For the CDR3, the DNA is TGTGCCAGCAGCCCCAGGACAGGCCAGATGAACACTGAAGCTTTCTTT. Translated, it gives CASSPRTGQMNTEAFF.

This clonotype occurred many times. The J gene is TRBJ1-2, the V gene TRBV7-8; D is possibly TRBD1 (5 bases). The CDR3 totals 14 residues. CDR1 is SGHVS and CDR2 is FQNEAQ in the germline V gene. Trimming stripped 0 bases from V and 5 bases from J, with 10 bases between. The CDR3 DNA is TGTGCCAGCAGCTTAGCTGGGGGATCTTATGGCTACACCTTC. Amino acid sequence: CASSLAGGSYGYTF.

This clonotype showed up many times. This chain joins TRBV20-1 and TRBJ2-7; TRBD2 aligns across 8 bases. This CDR3 contains 12 residues. The germline V gene encodes CDR1 DFQATT and CDR2 SNEGSKA (reference sequence). V shed 1 base, J shed 7 bases, and the junction held 3 bases outside the gene matches. The CDR3 DNA reads TGCAGTGCTAGAGCGGGAGGGCGTGAGCAGTACTTC. This translates into CSARAGGREQYF.

This clonotype was recorded many times. CDR3 amino acids: CASRGQGKDTQYF. The CDR3 bases are TGTGCCAGCAGAGGACAGGGGAAAGATACGCAGTATTTT. V usage is TRBV6-2 or TRBV6-3 and J usage is TRBJ2-3; 9 nucleotides line up with TRBD1. Germline V gene data show CDR1 as MNHEY and CDR2 as SVGEGT. The trim removed 6 bases at V and 5 bases at J, leaving 3 bases unmatched. The CDR3 runs to 13 residues.

This clonotype has ten or more counts. The chain combines TRBV29-1 with TRBJ1-2; D remains ambiguous. The V end was cut by 4 bases, the J end by 6 bases, with 6 bases between. Germline lookup yields CDR1 SQVTM and CDR2 ANQGSEA. The CDR3 totals 10 residues. The chain's CDR3 is CSVGSDGYTF. The CDR3 DNA sequence: TGCAGCGTTGGTAGCGATGGCTACACCTTC.

This clonotype has at least ten counts. The V call is TRBV3-1, the J call TRBJ1-3, with 7 nucleotides matching TRBD1. Per germline, CDR1 LGHDT and CDR2 YNNKEL (reference sequence). Trimming took 1 base from V and 3 from J; bases not matched to a gene: 6. This CDR3 has 16 amino acids. The CDR3 loop is CASSQAGGTVGNTIYF. DNA for the CDR3: TGTGCCAGCAGCCAAGCTGGGGGGACAGTTGGAAACACCATATATTTT.

This clonotype was detected ten times or more. The rearrangement uses TRBV20-1 and TRBJ1-6, with TRBD1 identical over 8 bases. The CDR3 length is 15 residues. CDR1 is DFQATT, CDR2 SNEGSKA, per germline (reference sequence). The ends lost 5 bases at V and 9 bases at J; junction bases unmatched: 12. Written as DNA, the CDR3 is TGCAGTGCTTCCGAGGACAGGGTCCAGAGTTCACCCCTCCACTTT. As protein: CSASEDRVQSSPLHF.

This clonotype was seen more than once but under ten times. This chain links TRBV4-2 with TRBJ2-5, with D perhaps being TRBD1 or TRBD2 (5 bases each). This CDR3 has 19 amino acids. Trimming took 0 bases from V and 4 from J, leaving 24 bases between them. Germline CDR1 LGHNA, CDR2 YNFKEQ. The CDR3 sequence: CASSQDLMRAGWDAETQYF. CDR3 nucleotides: TGTGCCAGCAGCCAAGATCTCATGAGGGCCGGGTGGGACGCAGAGACCCAGTACTTC.

The chain has TRBV6-4 and TRBJ1-6, with a tentative D call TRBD1 (6 bases). CDR3 length: 15 amino acids. CDR1 and CDR2 (germline): MRHNA, SNTAGT. V was shortened by 6 bases and J by 5 bases, with 14 bases between the two germline ends. Here the CDR3 DNA reads TGTGCCAGCAGGACACAGGGAATCGATAATTCACCCCTCCACTTT. As protein: CASRTQGIDNSPLHF.

This clonotype was picked up many times. The CDR3 DNA reads TGTGCCAGCACTGGCGGGAGGACCTCCTACGAGCAGTACTTC. Its translation: CASTGGRTSYEQYF. V usage is TRBV28 and J usage is TRBJ2-7; 8 nucleotides match TRBD2. J gave up 0 bases and V 7 bases, and 5 bases lay outside the gene matches. The CDR3 length is 14 residues. CDR1 MDHEN and CDR2 SYDVKM come from the germline V gene.

This clonotype was seen many times. The chain employs TRBV28 and TRBJ1-5; possible D gene TRBD1, 5 bases. Germline V CDR1 and CDR2: MDHEN, SYDVKM. Trimming pared 2 bases from V and 6 bases from J, leaving 14 bases between. The CDR3 runs to 15 residues. The CDR3 coding sequence is TGTGCCAGCAGTTTAGGCGACAGTAGTGGTCAGCCCCAGCATTTT. Protein sequence: CASSLGDSSGQPQHF.

This chain uses TRBV12-3 or TRBV12-4 with TRBJ2-4; no definite D call. Deletions cut 3 bases from V and 4 bases from J, with 10 bases between. CDR3 length: 14 residues. The CDR3 nucleotides are TGTGCCAGCAGTTTGGCTGGATTGAAAAACATTCAGTACTTC. Protein sequence: CASSLAGLKNIQYF.

This clonotype was counted a few times. The rearrangement uses TRBV6-1 and TRBJ2-7; 12 bases are shared with TRBD2. J was trimmed by 5 bases and V by 6 bases; bases with no gene match: 8. In germline, CDR1 is MNHNS, CDR2 SASEGT. The CDR3 totals 15 residues. The CDR3 coding sequence is TGTGCCAGCAGCCAAACTAGCGGGAGGTACCACGAGCAGTACTTC. Translating it yields CASSQTSGRYHEQYF.

The rearrangement joins TRBV10-3 to TRBJ2-7; 7 bases fit TRBD1. CDR1 and CDR2 from the germline V gene are ENHRY and SYGVKD. J gave up 4 bases and V 8 bases, and 2 bases lay outside the gene matches. The CDR3 consists of 11 residues. The CDR3 coding sequence is TGTGCCATCGGGACAGTATACGAGCAGTACTTC. It is translated as CAIGTVYEQYF.

This clonotype was recorded many times. One junction end disagrees with the germline gene, perhaps due to a read error. The gene calls are TRBV2 and TRBJ1-1; D gene ambiguous. The CDR3 consists of 13 residues. The germline V gene has CDR1 SNHLY and CDR2 FYNNEI. The CDR3 coding sequence is TGTGCCAGCAATCAGGCATTGAACATTGAAGCTTTCTTT. This sequence encodes CASNQALNIEAFF.

The chain employs TRBV14 and TRBJ1-3; 9 bases map to TRBD1. Germline CDR1 reads SGHDN; CDR2 reads FVKESK. The CDR3 totals 15 residues. Unmatched junction bases numbered 2, after V lost 0 bases and J lost 5 bases. DNA of the CDR3: TGTGCCAGCAGCCAAGAACAGGGGGCCCGAAACACCATATATTTT. Residues: CASSQEQGARNTIYF.

This chain joins TRBV4-3 and TRBJ2-7; a possible D gene is TRBD1 (6 bases). The CDR3 is made up of 15 amino acids. Germline-derived CDR1 and CDR2 are LGHNA and YSLEER. V lost 2 bases, J lost 5 bases, and 16 bases lay in between. CDR3 nucleotides: TGCGCCAGCAGCCAATCGTGGACAGCAGAGGACGAGCAGTACTTC. Translated: CASSQSWTAEDEQYF.